This TCR beta chain was found in a study of blood T cell repertoires in COVID-19. Study overall: Sources were T cells, B-cell-depleted T cells, or PBMCs; the material itself was cDNA or gDNA.

As processed by the authors: The assay estimated nucleated cells by amplifying reference gene primers. Generated by immunoSEQ multiplex PCR, the TCRdb table keeps only in-frame clones and is missing some. That table furnishes V, J and clone size, whereas the DNA furnished D and trimming. Here the sample spans tens of thousands of clones, roughly 85% being singletons. The CDR3 runs to 15 residues. The junction had 8 bases not matched to a gene; V was cut back by 5 bases and J by 4 bases. Germline V gene data show CDR1 as SGHVS and CDR2 as FQNEAQ. V gene TRBV7-8 combines with J gene TRBJ1-5; 7 bases fit TRBD1. This TCR derives from a woman of 80 years or more with acute or convalescent COVID-19. Sequenced material: peripheral blood. CDR3 sequence: CASSATGTDNQPQHF. The CDR3, as DNA: TGTGCCAGCAGCGCAACCGGGACAGATAATCAGCCCCAGCATTTT.